This is a list of T cell receptor beta chains from one sample in a study of shared clonotypes between healthy human individuals. Profiled with immunoSEQ multiplex PCR; TCRdb holds only in-frame clones, not every one. The sample shows 530,000 or so clones, 75% to 80% of them seen only once. Material: PBMCs. Every receptor here comes from a woman between 35 and 50 years old in good health. Some clones in this sample may be carry-over from other donors' samples. Both conserved end residues are part of each CDR3. Fields, in order: D gene, J gene, V gene, clone size, CDR3 DNA, CDR3 protein. The D gene is left open where the match is weak. Not every row has a clone size; where given, it reads once, few, many or a size class.

. | TRBJ1-3 | TRBV4-1 | . | TGCGCCAGCAGCCAAAGCGCAGGGATGTCTGGAAACACCATATATTTT | CASSQSAGMSGNTIYF
. | TRBJ1-2 | TRBV7-6 | . | TGTGCCAGCAGCTTAGGTCCAGGGTTGGACTATGGCTACACCTTC | CASSLGPGLDYGYTF
TRBD2 | TRBJ2-7 | TRBV13 | once | TGTGCCAGCAGCTCCCTCGGGACTAACGACTACGAGCAGTACTTC | CASSSLGTNDYEQYF
. | TRBJ1-3 | TRBV28 | . | TGTGCCAGCAGTTTAACCGGGATGGTCTCTGGAAACACCATATATTTT | CASSLTGMVSGNTIYF
. | TRBJ1-1 | TRBV2 | . | TGTGCCAGCAGTGACGACCTTGTGTTTTCTGAAGCTTTCTTT | CASSDDLVFSEAFF
. | TRBJ2-7 | TRBV7-2 | . | TGTGCCAGCAGCGCCCGGACATCCTCCCTTTACGAGCAGTACTTC | CASSARTSSLYEQYF
. | TRBJ2-2 | TRBV6-5 | once | TGTGCCAGCAGTGTTCGACCGGAGGCCGGCGGGGAGCTGTTTTTT | CASSVRPEAGGELFF
. | TRBJ2-7 | TRBV7-8 | . | TGTGCCAGCAGCTTAGGGGGGATTGACTACGAGCAGTACTTC | CASSLGGIDYEQYF
. | TRBJ2-1 | TRBV7-9 | . | TGTGCCAGCAGCTTAGCGATGGCAGGGCAGTTCTTC | CASSLAMAGQFF
. | TRBJ1-1 | TRBV21-1 | . | TGTGCCAGCAGCAATAGATGTCGGCAAGAGAACACTGAAGCTTTCTTT | CASSNRCRQENTEAFF
TRBD1 | TRBJ2-1 | TRBV27 | . | TGTGCCAGCAGTACCGCGACAGGGACAGGGTCCTACAATGAGCAGTTCTTC | CASSTATGTGSYNEQFF
TRBD2 | TRBJ2-2 | TRBV7-2 | . | TGTGCCAGCAGCTCTGTAGTCGTGCTAGCGGGAGGTGCCGGGGAGCTGTTTTTT | CASSSVVVLAGGAGELFF
TRBD2 | TRBJ2-2 | TRBV2 | many | TGTGCCAGCAGCATTCTAGCGGCCACCGGGGAGCTGTTTTTT | CASSILAATGELFF
. | TRBJ1-5 | TRBV7-9 | . | TGTGCCAGCAGCTTATTTATCGGGACACCCAATCAGCCCCAGCATTTT | CASSLFIGTPNQPQHF
TRBD2 | TRBJ2-5 | TRBV27 | . | TGTGCCACGATAGCGGGAGAGACCCAGTACTTC | CATIAGETQYF
. | TRBJ2-4 | TRBV19 | . | TGTGCCAGTAGTATGGGCCAGAACAGAGGAGCCAAAAACATTCAGTACTTC | CASSMGQNRGAKNIQYF
. | TRBJ2-5 | TRBV7-9 | . | TGTGCCAGCAGCTTAGTTGGCGCGGAGACCCAGTACTTC | CASSLVGAETQYF
. | TRBJ2-7 | TRBV5-1 | . | TGCGCCAGCAGCTTGGAAGGGGGCTCCTACGAGCAGTACTTC | CASSLEGGSYEQYF
TRBD1 | TRBJ2-2 | TRBV2 | . | TGTGCCAGCAGCGAGGGACAGGGGAACACCGGGGAGCTGTTTTTT | CASSEGQGNTGELFF
TRBD2 | TRBJ2-1 | TRBV29-1 | few | TGCAGCGTTGCCCTGGGACTAGCGGGAGGGTTTGAGCAGTTCTTC | CSVALGLAGGFEQFF
. | TRBJ2-2 | TRBV28 | many | TGTGCCAGCAGCAAAGACGGGGAGCTGTTTTTT | CASSKDGELFF
TRBD2 | TRBJ2-1 | TRBV4-1 | . | TGCGCCAGCAGCCCCCTGCTAGCGGGAGGGCCCAAGCAGTTCTTC | CASSPLLAGGPKQFF
TRBD1 | TRBJ2-2 | TRBV7-9 | . | TGTGCCAGCAGCCCCCACTTGGGGACAGGGACCGGGGAGCTGTTTTTT | CASSPHLGTGTGELFF
TRBD1 | TRBJ2-3 | TRBV5-1 | . | TGCGCCAGCAGCAGTACAGGGGGGACAGATACGCAGTATTTT | CASSSTGGTDTQYF
. | TRBJ1-1 | TRBV6-1 | . | TGTGCCGGATCGACAGTATTGAACACTGAAGCTTTCTTT | CAGSTVLNTEAFF
. | TRBJ2-7 | TRBV5-5 | . | TGTGCCAGCAGCTTCCCCGGGACTGACCTCTCCTACGAGCAGTACTTC | CASSFPGTDLSYEQYF
. | TRBJ1-1 | TRBV18 | . | TGTGCCAGCTCAGTCGACGGGAACACTGAAGCTTTCTTT | CASSVDGNTEAFF
. | TRBJ2-1 | TRBV10-1 | . | TGCGCCAGCAGTGATCACCTTAGCTCCTACAATGAGCAGTTCTTC | CASSDHLSSYNEQFF
. | TRBJ1-1 | TRBV11-2 | . | TGTGCCACCGCGGGGGGGCTGAACACTGAAGCTTTCTTT | CATAGGLNTEAFF
. | TRBJ2-7 | TRBV2 | . | TGTGCCAGCAGTGCTACCTCCGGGACCGTGAACTACGAGCAGTACTTC | CASSATSGTVNYEQYF
TRBD1 | TRBJ2-7 | TRBV30 | . | TGTGCCTGGACCCGACAGGGGAGGCTTAACGAGCAGTACTTC | CAWTRQGRLNEQYF
TRBD2 | TRBJ2-7 | TRBV18 | . | TGTGCCAGCTCACCAGTGGGACTATATTACGAGCAGTACTTC | CASSPVGLYYEQYF
. | TRBJ2-1 | TRBV2 | few | TGTGCCACCTCAGACTCCTACTCCTACAATGAGCAGTTCTTC | CATSDSYSYNEQFF
. | TRBJ1-4 | TRBV27 | . | TGTGCCAGCAGTTTACGTGGGGATGGAAAACTGTTTTTT | CASSLRGDGKLFF
. | TRBJ2-1 | TRBV7-9 | many | TGTGCCAGCAGCCCCATTTTGGGGGCGCCGTATTTCTTC | CASSPILGAPYFF
. | TRBJ2-7 | TRBV19 | . | TGTGCCAGTAGTCCGCGACAGTCCTACGAGCAGTACTTC | CASSPRQSYEQYF
. | TRBJ1-6 | TRBV11-2 | . | TGTGCCAGCAGCGAACAGGGCCGGATCTCACCCCTCCACTTT | CASSEQGRISPLHF
. | TRBJ2-1 | TRBV7-8 | . | TGTGCCAGCAGCATTCGCTTCTGGGGGGGGCAATCCTACAATGAGCAGTTCTTC | CASSIRFWGGQSYNEQFF
. | TRBJ1-1 | TRBV18 | . | TGTGCCAGCTCGCCTGGACAGAACACTGAAGCTTTCTTT | CASSPGQNTEAFF
. | TRBJ1-4 | TRBV10-3 | . | TGTGCCATCAGTGAGTCAAGGGACCGACTTGAAAAACTGTTTTTT | CAISESRDRLEKLFF
. | TRBJ1-1 | TRBV6-6 | . | TGTGCCAGCAGTTACGAGGGGATGAACACTGAAGCTTTCTTT | CASSYEGMNTEAFF
TRBD1 | TRBJ1-2 | TRBV19 | . | TGTGCCAGTACCCGATTATATTCCGGGACAGGGAATGGCTACACCTTC | CASTRLYSGTGNGYTF
. | TRBJ1-1 | TRBV30 | . | TGTGCCTGGAGTGTAACGGGTTGGACTGAAGCTTTCTTT | CAWSVTGWTEAFF
. | TRBJ1-1 | TRBV7-2 | . | TGTGCCAGCAGCTTTACAGGTGAAACTGAAGCTTTCTTT | CASSFTGETEAFF
. | TRBJ2-7 | TRBV19 | . | TGTGCCAGTAGTAAGCCCATTTCCGAGTACGAGCAGTACTTC | CASSKPISEYEQYF
. | TRBJ2-7 | TRBV11-2 | . | TGTGCCAGCACCACTTTAATGGCGGAGGAGCAGTACTTC | CASTTLMAEEQYF
. | TRBJ1-2 | TRBV13 | . | TGTGCCAGCAGCCACCGGCTCTTCAACTTAAACTATGGCTACACCTTC | CASSHRLFNLNYGYTF
. | TRBJ2-1 | TRBV14 | . | TGTGCCAGCAGCCTCGGAGGGAGACAGGGACCCTACAATGAGCAGTTCTTC | CASSLGGRQGPYNEQFF